These 8 T cell receptor beta chains were all obtained from the same sample, sequenced in a study of blood T cells in healthy people across ages. Primed by a sample-barcoded 5' primer and a J-beta primer mix, a second PCR proceeded for about 7 to 11 cycles. TCRdb processed the 5' RACE reads anew with MiXCR; each CDR3 protein has one entry. The sample yields fewer than 950,000 distinct CDR3 sequences, under 40% seen once. Sequencing used blood. These receptors came from a man aged 18 to 29 in good health.

This clonotype was detected many times. The chain joins TRBV5-1 to TRBJ2-1; possible D gene TRBD1, 5 bases. This CDR3 is 13 amino acids long. The germline V and J ends were trimmed by 2 bases and 8 bases, with 11 bases remaining between them. Germline V gene data show CDR1 as SGHRS and CDR2 as YFSETQ. Written as DNA, the CDR3 is TGCGCCAGCAGCTTAGGGGCCTCGGATGAGCAGTTCTTC. Protein: CASSLGASDEQFF.

This clonotype has just a few counts. The DNA of the CDR3 is TGTGCCAGCAGGTACACCCGACAGTTATCTACGGACGAGCAGTACTTC. This gives the protein CASRYTRQLSTDEQYF. The V and J genes are TRBV6-2 or TRBV6-3 and TRBJ2-4, with D possibly being TRBD1 (5 bases). The J call is in doubt because the DNA end fits TRBJ2-7 better. Germline loops: CDR1 MNHEY, CDR2 SVGEGT. This CDR3 contains 16 residues.

About this clonotype itself: It may be a read error: a sequence one base away is much more abundant. The chain links TRBV20-1 to TRBJ2-1, with 11 positions matching TRBD1. The CDR3 has 16 residues. CDR1 is DFQATT, CDR2 SNEGSKA, per germline (reference sequence). CDR3 region: CSAGGTGGISYNGQFF. The CDR3 region has the DNA TGCAGTGCTGGCGGGACAGGGGGAATCTCCTACAATGGGCAGTTCTTC.

Worth noting for this clonotype: A much larger clone differs by one base, so this may be a read error. The rearrangement uses TRBV7-9 and TRBJ1-2; D gene uncertain. The CDR3 sequence is 12 residues long. Trimming took off 3 bases at V and 7 bases at J, with 9 bases between the two ends. Germline V lookup: CDR1 SEHNR, CDR2 FQNEAQ (reference sequence). This chain's CDR3 is CASSFRAGGYTF. The CDR3 DNA is TGTGCCAGCAGCTTCCGGGCGGGTGGCTACACCTTC.

The CDR3 DNA sequence: TGTGCCAGCAGCTCGGAAGAGACCCAGTTCTTC. Amino acids: CASSSEETQFF. J is TRBJ2-5 and V is TRBV7-8; D is uncertain. The J call is in doubt because the DNA end fits TRBJ2-1 better. The CDR3 length is 11 residues. Germline V gene lookup returns CDR1 SGHVS and CDR2 FQNEAQ.

The gene calls are TRBV20-1 and TRBJ2-5; unclear D gene. The V and J ends lost 0 bases and 7 bases respectively, with 12 bases between them. Germline CDR1 is DFQATT and CDR2 is SNEGSKA (reference sequence). CDR3 size: 13 residues. CDR3: CSARDPPMGTQYF. The DNA for the CDR3 is TGCAGTGCTAGAGATCCCCCCATGGGGACCCAGTACTTC.

The rearrangement joins TRBV10-3 to TRBJ2-7; no clear D gene. The J call may be mistaken, given a closer DNA end match to TRBJ2-5. There are 15 residues in the CDR3. Looked up from germline, CDR1 is ENHRY and CDR2 is SYGVKD. The CDR3 nucleotides read TGTGCCATCAGTGAGACCGGAGAAGAACAAGAGACCCAGTACTTC. Residues: CAISETGEEQETQYF.

This clonotype was seen more than once but under ten times. DNA of the CDR3: TGCAGTGCTATCGCCGGGACAGGGACTGGCTACACCTTC. Its translation is CSAIAGTGTGYTF. The chain employs TRBV20-1 and TRBJ1-2; 9 nucleotides match TRBD1. J lost 7 bases, V lost 4 bases, and 7 bases had no gene match. There are 13 residues in the CDR3. Germline CDR1 DFQATT, CDR2 SNEGSKA (reference sequence).